This TCR beta chain was identified in a study of blood T cell repertoires in COVID-19. Germline CDR1 and CDR2: SGHTA and FQGTGA. Trimming shortened V by 3 bases and J by 5 bases, and 11 bases separated the two germline ends. This CDR3 contains 13 residues. TCRdb's table, derived via immunoSEQ multiplex PCR, lists solely in-frame clones and lacks some. The sample holds around 120,000 clones, over 70% seen once. V gene TRBV7-3 combines with J gene TRBJ2-7, with D perhaps matching TRBD1 (5 bases). The receptor's source is a woman in her 70s with acute or convalescent COVID-19. The sequenced sample consisted of peripheral blood. CDR3 sequence (DNA): TGTGCCAGCAGCTTGGGGCAGGGAAACGAGCAGTACTTC. It encodes CASSLGQGNEQYF.